The T cell receptor (beta chain) described here comes from a study of cytomegalovirus exposure and HLA in healthy donors. Whole-study findings and limits: Cytomegalovirus status was reportedly diagnosed by the classifier with high specificity and sensitivity. Apparent HLA restriction characterized most CMV-associated TCR beta chains in a later analysis.

Points on this clone: What it recognizes is unknown.

This PCR relied on a set of 60 Vbeta primers and 13 Jbeta primers. In the original analysis: Later, tens of millions of unique TCR beta chains were counted in an analysis, and about 12 million of them were shared. Measured with immunoSEQ multiplex PCR; TCRdb has only the in-frame clones, and not every one. Clonal size and the V and J genes are those of that table, whereas D and trimming came from the DNA. This table holds about 120,000 clones, 78% found once. V was trimmed by 5 bases and J by 5 bases, leaving 9 bases between them. The CDR3 length is 12 residues. CDR1 and CDR2 from the germline V gene are MDHEN and SYDVKM.

The chain has TRBV28 and TRBJ1-2; D is unclear. This TCR derives from a female donor in good health and CMV-seronegative. The specimen sequenced was PBMCs. The CDR3 sequence: CASSRARYGYTF. The CDR3 DNA follows: TGTGCCAGCAGTCGAGCTCGGTATGGCTACACCTTC.